This paragraph reports one TCR beta chain. Its antigen is unidentified. PCR primers comprised 60 Vbeta and 13 Jbeta primers. Assay used: immunoSEQ multiplex PCR; TCRdb lists only in-frame clones, some missing. This table has roughly 100,000 clones, over 65% appearing once. The sample is drawn from a study of cytomegalovirus exposure and HLA in healthy donors. About the study: Among the roughly 370 genotyped donors, approximately 82% were placed in the Caucasian-associated ancestry cluster. Study outcomes and limitations: In a later analysis, an Asian-associated ancestry cluster reportedly showed fewer N-insertions than the 666-donor mean. A link between a missense DCLRE1C variant and TCR beta V- and J-gene trimming emerged from a later analysis.

This CDR3 spans 15 amino acids. Germline assignment: CDR1 SGHAT and CDR2 FQDESV (reference sequence). The chain recombines TRBV11-1 with TRBJ2-5, with TRBD2 matching 8 bases. The tail of the sequence fits TRBJ2-7 better, so the J call may be wrong. Sample: PBMCs. The receptor comes from a man aged 35-49 years in good health and CMV-seronegative. The CDR3 loop is CASSPALADHYEQYF. CDR3 sequence (DNA): TGTGCCAGCAGCCCCGCACTAGCGGACCACTACGAGCAGTACTTC.